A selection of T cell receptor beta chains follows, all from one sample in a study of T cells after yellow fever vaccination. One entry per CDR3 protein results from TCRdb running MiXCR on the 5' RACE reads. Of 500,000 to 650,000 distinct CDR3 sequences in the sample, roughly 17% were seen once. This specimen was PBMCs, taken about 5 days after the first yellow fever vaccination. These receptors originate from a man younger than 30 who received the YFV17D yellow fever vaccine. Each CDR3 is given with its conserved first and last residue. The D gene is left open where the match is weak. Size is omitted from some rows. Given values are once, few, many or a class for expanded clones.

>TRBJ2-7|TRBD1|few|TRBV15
CATTRDRDSYEQYF
TGTGCCACCACGCGGGACAGGGACTCCTACGAGCAGTACTTC
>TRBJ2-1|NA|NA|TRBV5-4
CASSLGGPSQNEQFF
TGTGCCAGCAGCTTGGGAGGTCCAAGTCAGAATGAGCAGTTCTTC
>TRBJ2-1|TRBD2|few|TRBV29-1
CSSVAGYEQFF
TGCAGCTCCGTAGCGGGGTATGAGCAGTTCTTC
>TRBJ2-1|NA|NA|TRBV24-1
CATSDFDGSMEQFF
TGTGCCACCAGTGATTTCGACGGCTCAATGGAGCAGTTCTTC
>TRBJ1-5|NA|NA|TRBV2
CASSEGPGFNQPQHF
TGTGCCAGCAGTGAAGGTCCGGGGTTCAATCAGCCCCAGCATTTT
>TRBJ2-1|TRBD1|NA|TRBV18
CASSPPGTGVGREQFF
TGTGCCAGCTCACCACCGGGGACAGGGGTTGGCCGGGAGCAGTTCTTC
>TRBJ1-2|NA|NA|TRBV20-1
CSATRGDFKGYTF
TGCAGTGCTACAAGGGGGGATTTTAAGGGCTACACCTTC
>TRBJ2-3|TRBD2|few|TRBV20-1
CSAARLAGGLGTDTQYF
TGCAGTGCTGCGAGACTAGCGGGGGGGCTCGGCACAGATACGCAGTATTTT
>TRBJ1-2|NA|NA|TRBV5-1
CASSWTGKGYGYTF
TGCGCCAGCAGCTGGACGGGAAAAGGCTATGGCTACACCTTC
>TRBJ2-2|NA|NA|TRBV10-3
CAISDITVQSTGELFF
TGTGCCATCAGTGATATTACAGTGCAAAGTACCGGGGAGCTGTTTTTT
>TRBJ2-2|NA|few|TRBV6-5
CASSYGRLVDTGELFF
TGTGCCAGCAGTTATGGCAGACTCGTTGACACCGGGGAGCTGTTTTTT
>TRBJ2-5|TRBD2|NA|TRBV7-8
CASSAGLAGEETQYF
TGTGCCAGCAGCGCCGGTCTAGCGGGGGAAGAGACCCAGTACTTC
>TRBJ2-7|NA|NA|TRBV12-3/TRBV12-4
CASSLQTPSSYEQYF
TGTGCCAGCAGCCTACAAACACCGAGCTCCTACGAGCAGTACTTC
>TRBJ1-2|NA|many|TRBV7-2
CASSFYNGYTF
TGTGCCAGCAGCTTCTACAATGGCTACACCTTC
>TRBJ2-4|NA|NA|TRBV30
CALNVVNIQYF
TGTGCCTTGAACGTAGTAAACATTCAGTACTTC
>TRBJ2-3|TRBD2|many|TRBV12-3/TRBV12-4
CASSAGRGSDTQYF
TGTGCCAGCAGTGCGGGGCGGGGGTCAGATACGCAGTATTTT
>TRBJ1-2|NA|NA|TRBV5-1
CASSLEPPSTNYGYTF
TGCGCCAGCAGCTTGGAGCCTCCTTCGACTAACTATGGCTACACCTTC
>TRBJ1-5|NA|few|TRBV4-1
CASSQEQEVNQPQHF
TGCGCCAGCAGCCAAGAGCAGGAGGTGAATCAGCCCCAGCATTTT
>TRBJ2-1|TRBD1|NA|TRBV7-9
CASSLAIGQGVKQFF
TGTGCCAGCAGCTTAGCAATAGGCCAGGGGGTAAAGCAGTTCTTC
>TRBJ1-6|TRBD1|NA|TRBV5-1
CASSSQGAAYNSPLHF
TGCGCCAGCAGCTCTCAGGGGGCGGCGTATAATTCACCCCTCCACTTT